This is a list of T cell receptor beta chains from one sample in a study of shared clonotypes between healthy human individuals. Sequencing was performed with immunoSEQ multiplex PCR; in TCRdb, only in-frame clones are kept and a portion is missing. The table lists about 470,000 clones, 70% to 80% of them singletons. Input material: PBMCs. These receptors all come from a middle-aged woman in good health. Some clones in this sample may be carry-over from other donors' samples. Both conserved end residues are part of each CDR3. D genes are given only for firm matches. Size is omitted from some rows. Given values are once, few, many or a class for expanded clones.

d_call j_call clone_size v_call cdr3_length cdr3_aa cdr3_nt
NA TRBJ2-4 NA TRBV14 17 CASSPPRSQGAKNIQYF TGTGCCAGCAGCCCCCCCCGTTCCCAGGGAGCCAAAAACATTCAGTACTTC
NA TRBJ1-1 NA TRBV4-3 13 CASSQGRNTEAFF TGCGCCAGCAGCCAAGGGCGGAACACTGAAGCTTTCTTT
NA TRBJ2-3 once TRBV5-4 13 CASSLSSTDTQYF TGTGCCAGCAGCCTATCATCCACAGATACGCAGTATTTT
NA TRBJ2-2 NA TRBV7-9 15 CASSFRDSNTGELFF TGTGCCAGCAGCTTCCGGGACTCGAACACCGGGGAGCTGTTTTTT
TRBD2 TRBJ2-7 NA TRBV28 15 CASSLSSGSSYEQYF TGTGCCAGCAGTTTATCTAGCGGGAGCTCCTACGAGCAGTACTTC
NA TRBJ2-7 NA TRBV9 16 CASSVGGDHRSYEQYF TGTGCCAGCAGCGTAGGTGGGGATCACCGCTCCTACGAGCAGTACTTC
NA TRBJ2-7 NA TRBV5-1 16 CASANPSRGDSYEQYF TGCGCCAGCGCCAACCCCTCCAGGGGGGACTCCTACGAGCAGTACTTC
NA TRBJ2-3 many TRBV6-5 14 CASSPLKSTDTQYF TGTGCCAGCAGCCCCCTTAAAAGCACAGATACGCAGTATTTT
TRBD1 TRBJ1-3 NA TRBV18 16 CASSPAGQGAGNTIYF TGTGCCAGCTCACCGGCGGGACAGGGGGCTGGAAACACCATATATTTT
NA TRBJ2-3 once TRBV7-3 16 CASSPQGRASTDTQYF TGTGCCAGCAGCCCTCAGGGTAGGGCCTCCACAGATACGCAGTATTTT
NA TRBJ2-3 NA TRBV1 17 CTSSPGTSGGPTDTQYF TGCACCAGCAGCCCGGGGACTAGCGGGGGGCCCACAGATACGCAGTATTTT
TRBD2 TRBJ2-7 NA TRBV7-3 14 CASSLLAGGGEQYF TGTGCCAGCAGCTTACTAGCGGGAGGTGGGGAGCAGTACTTC
TRBD1 TRBJ1-4 NA TRBV18 17 CASSPTGALSTNEKLFF TGTGCCAGCTCACCGACAGGGGCGCTTAGCACTAATGAAAAACTGTTTTTT
TRBD1 TRBJ1-1 few TRBV6-1 13 CASRQGKDTEAFF TGTGCCAGCAGACAGGGGAAGGACACTGAAGCTTTCTTT
NA TRBJ2-3 NA TRBV28 15 CASSSRAASTDTQYF TGTGCCAGCAGCTCTCGGGCAGCTAGCACAGATACGCAGTATTTT
TRBD2 TRBJ2-2 NA TRBV14 16 CASSLQGLAGTGELFF TGTGCCAGCAGCCTTCAAGGGCTAGCGGGCACCGGGGAGCTGTTTTTT
TRBD2 TRBJ2-1 few TRBV4-2 16 CASSQEILAEPNEQFF TGTGCCAGCAGCCAAGAGATACTAGCGGAGCCGAATGAGCAGTTCTTC
TRBD2 TRBJ2-1 NA TRBV11-2 15 CASSLSGNSYNEQFF TGTGCCAGCAGCCTCAGCGGGAACTCCTACAATGAGCAGTTCTTC
TRBD1 TRBJ2-7 NA TRBV10-2 14 CASNRDRDLNEQYF TGCGCCAGCAACCGGGACAGGGATCTAAACGAGCAGTACTTC
NA TRBJ2-5 NA TRBV4-1 15 CASSQPGAGKETQYF TGCGCCAGCAGCCAACCGGGGGCCGGGAAAGAGACCCAGTACTTC
NA TRBJ1-2 NA TRBV28 13 CASSLGGHYGYTF TGTGCCAGCAGTTTAGGAGGACACTATGGCTACACCTTC
NA TRBJ2-3 many TRBV6-4 14 CASSDGGPADTQYF TGTGCCAGCAGTGATGGAGGGCCGGCAGATACGCAGTATTTT
TRBD1 TRBJ1-5 few TRBV5-6 15 CASSSGQGGNQPQHF TGTGCCAGCAGCTCGGGACAGGGTGGCAATCAGCCCCAGCATTTT
NA TRBJ2-1 NA TRBV7-8 16 CASSLALDPIYNEQFF TGTGCCAGCAGCTTAGCTCTAGACCCGATTTACAATGAGCAGTTCTTC
NA TRBJ2-5 NA TRBV29-1 16 CSVDGLGRVGSETQYF TGCAGCGTTGACGGTCTCGGCAGGGTTGGATCAGAGACCCAGTACTTC
TRBD2 TRBJ2-2 NA TRBV5-4 16 CASSFAGGANTGELFF TGTGCCAGCAGCTTTGCGGGAGGCGCGAACACCGGGGAGCTGTTTTTT
TRBD2 TRBJ2-3 NA TRBV9 16 CASSVGASGSTDTQYF TGTGCCAGCAGCGTAGGTGCTAGCGGTAGCACAGATACGCAGTATTTT
NA TRBJ2-7 NA TRBV19 14 CASSMLTRTYEQYF TGTGCCAGTAGTATGTTGACTCGTACCTACGAGCAGTACTTC
NA TRBJ1-6 NA TRBV27 15 CASSSPPGSGSPLHF TGTGCCAGCAGTTCGCCTCCAGGGAGCGGTTCACCCCTCCACTTT
NA TRBJ1-1 NA TRBV18 15 CASSREQASNTEAFF TGTGCCAGCTCACGGGAACAGGCCTCGAACACTGAAGCTTTCTTT
NA TRBJ2-5 NA TRBV2 15 CASSEEENRIKTQYF TGTGCCAGCAGTGAAGAGGAGAATCGCATAAAGACCCAGTACTTC
TRBD2 TRBJ2-4 NA TRBV15 15 CATSRRLAGEYIQYF TGTGCCACCAGCAGGCGACTAGCGGGAGAGTACATTCAGTACTTC
TRBD1 TRBJ2-5 NA TRBV27 12 CASGQGQETQYF TGTGCCAGCGGACAGGGGCAAGAGACCCAGTACTTC
NA TRBJ2-5 few TRBV11-2 14 CASSFRTAGETQYF TGTGCCAGCAGCTTCCGGACAGCCGGCGAGACCCAGTACTTC
TRBD2 TRBJ2-3 few TRBV5-1 18 CASSLLPSSGSGTDTQYF TGCGCCAGCAGCTTGCTCCCCAGCAGCGGGAGTGGCACAGATACGCAGTATTTT
NA TRBJ2-2 NA TRBV5-8 14 CASSETRNTGELFF TGTGCCAGCAGCGAAACAAGGAACACCGGGGAGCTGTTTTTT